The 32 T cell receptor beta chains presented below share a single source sample, sequenced in a study of cytomegalovirus exposure and HLA in healthy donors (dated by TCRdb to between 2016 and 2019). Receptor amplification or capture employed the immunoSEQ multiplex PCR assay. For the multiplex PCR, a mixture combining 60 forward primers for TCR Vbeta segments and 13 reverse primers for TCR Jbeta segments was used. In TCRdb, the immuneACCESS table is reduced to in-frame sequences with V and J assigned. These tables do not hold every clone; where another copy was compared, an unresolved V gene accounts for under half, and the others remain unexplained. In all, the sample holds 180,000 or so clones, and 65% to 85% of those were seen once. The ten largest clones take up around 0.1% of the sample. Input material: PBMCs. The receptors stem from a boy aged 2 to 10 in good health and CMV-seronegative.

The rearrangement links TRBV9 to TRBJ2-3; the D gene is possibly TRBD2 (5 bases). The CDR3 has 14 residues. V was pared by 3 bases and J by 5 bases, with 13 bases between. CDR1 SGDLS and CDR2 YYNGEE come from the germline V gene. CDR3 amino acids: CASSDSVRVDTQYF. In DNA form, the CDR3 reads TGTGCCAGCAGCGATAGCGTTCGTGTAGATACGCAGTATTTT.

The chain employs TRBV27 and TRBJ1-4; 7 nucleotides align to TRBD1. There are 17 residues in the CDR3. With 5 bases clipped from V and 4 bases from J, the junction kept 13 bases outside the gene matches. CDR1 and CDR2 from the germline V gene are MNHEY and SMNVEV (reference sequence). The CDR3 is CASSLPRTGQFNEKLFF. The CDR3 nucleotides read TGTGCCAGCAGTCTACCCCGAACGGGACAGTTTAATGAAAAACTGTTTTTT.

The gene calls are TRBV5-8 and TRBJ2-3; TRBD2 might be the D (5 bases). The V end lost 4 bases, the J end lost 5 bases, and 8 bases lay between the germline ends. The germline V gene encodes CDR1 SGHTS and CDR2 YDEGEE. This CDR3 region has 12 residues. CDR3 protein: CASSALEDTQYF. The CDR3 DNA is TGTGCCAGCAGCGCACTAGAAGATACGCAGTATTTT.

V is TRBV27 and J is TRBJ2-6; TRBD1 aligns across 10 bases. V lost 11 bases to trimming and J lost 3 bases; unmatched junction nucleotides: 10. Per the germline V gene, CDR1 is MNHEY and CDR2 is SMNVEV (reference sequence). CDR3 length: 16 amino acids. The CDR3 DNA reads TGTGCCGTTGGGACAGGGGTTTTTCATGGGGCCAACGTCCTGACTTTC. Translation: CAVGTGVFHGANVLTF.

The gene calls are TRBV5-4 and TRBJ2-2; no clear D gene. V gave up 4 bases and J gave up 5 bases, with 9 bases separating them. This CDR3 comprises 13 residues. Germline V lookup: CDR1 SGHNT, CDR2 YYREEE (reference sequence). As DNA, the CDR3 is TGTGCCAGCAGCCCCCAGTTGACCGGGGAGCTGTTTTTT. Translation gives CASSPQLTGELFF.

This sequence joins TRBV5-1 and TRBJ2-7; 11 nucleotides align to TRBD2. V lost 5 bases, J lost 0 bases, and 7 bases stayed unmatched. This CDR3 spans 16 amino acids. Germline CDR1 reads SGHRS; CDR2 reads YFSETQ. The CDR3 DNA follows: TGCGCCAGCAGTCACGGACTAGCGGGCTACTCCTACGAGCAGTACTTC. Amino acid sequence: CASSHGLAGYSYEQYF.

The gene calls are TRBV15 and TRBJ2-3, with D perhaps matching TRBD2 (6 bases). CDR1 and CDR2 from the germline V gene are LNHNV and YYDKDF (reference sequence). The V end lost 0 bases, the J end lost 6 bases, and 10 bases lay between the germline ends. The CDR3 has 14 residues. The CDR3 region has the DNA TGTGCCACCAGCAGAGATGTGAGCGGGGATACGCAGTATTTT. Its protein product is CATSRDVSGDTQYF.

This rearrangement joins TRBV6-5 to TRBJ2-7, with TRBD2 identical over 10 bases. This CDR3 is 16 amino acids long. Germline V gene sequence: CDR1 MNHEY, CDR2 SVGAGI. V was clipped by 0 bases and J by 2 bases; unmatched bases: 4. The CDR3 region is CASSYSSGGAPYEQYF. CDR3 nucleotides: TGTGCCAGCAGTTACTCGAGCGGGGGGGCCCCCTACGAGCAGTACTTC.

This clone was observed a single time. The rearrangement joins TRBV10-2 to TRBJ2-3, with TRBD2 matching over 9 bases. Germline-derived CDR1 and CDR2 are WSHSY and SAAADI. Unmatched junction bases numbered 6, after V lost 7 bases and J lost 1 base. This CDR3 has 15 residues. CDR3 protein: CASKMAGGGTDTQYF. Here the CDR3 DNA reads TGCGCCAGCAAGATGGCGGGGGGGGGCACAGATACGCAGTATTTT.

V gene TRBV19 combines with J gene TRBJ1-5; 9 nucleotides line up with TRBD1. V lost 4 bases and J lost 7; bases outside the gene matches: 5. CDR3 length: 14 residues. Germline V gives CDR1 LNHDA, CDR2 SQIVND (reference sequence). CDR3 protein: CASSNRGPGQPQHF. CDR3 DNA sequence: TGTGCCAGTAGTAACAGGGGGCCGGGGCAGCCCCAGCATTTT.

The CDR3 spells CATGCEGGLQETQYF. CDR3 in DNA: TGTGCCACCGGGTGTGAGGGGGGGCTTCAAGAGACCCAGTACTTC. The chain joins TRBV28 to TRBJ2-5, with a tentative D call TRBD2 (7 bases). Germline V gene data show CDR1 as MDHEN and CDR2 as SYDVKM. Trimming pared 10 bases from V and 2 bases from J, leaving 20 bases between. The CDR3 covers 15 residues.

The chain uses TRBV15 and TRBJ1-5; TRBD1 is a possible D gene (5 bases). The V end was cut by 3 bases, the J end by 4 bases, with 13 bases between. The CDR3 runs 15 residues. Germline-derived CDR1 and CDR2 are LNHNV and YYDKDF (reference sequence). In DNA, the CDR3 is TGTGCCACCAGCAGGGTTAGGGGTGGGAATCAGCCCCAGCATTTT. Its protein product is CATSRVRGGNQPQHF.

This clone was detected only once. The V call is TRBV4-2, the J call TRBJ1-4, with TRBD1 as a possible D gene (6 bases). Germline assignment: CDR1 LGHNA and CDR2 YNFKEQ. This CDR3 spans 15 amino acids. V lost 0 bases and J lost 4, with 9 bases in between. CDR3 in DNA: TGTGCCAGCAGCCAAGACAGGGGCGGTAATGAAAAACTGTTTTTT. Translating gives CASSQDRGGNEKLFF.

J is TRBJ1-6 and V is TRBV18; TRBD1 matches 7 bases. Germline lookup yields CDR1 KGHSH and CDR2 LQKENI. This CDR3 has 15 amino acids. The V and J ends lost 2 bases and 9 bases, in that order; junction bases with no gene match: 7. The CDR3 region is CASSPTGEPSSPLHF. CDR3 bases: TGTGCCAGCTCACCAACAGGGGAACCCTCTTCACCCCTCCACTTT.

The gene calls are TRBV4-2 and TRBJ2-5; 8 bases fit TRBD1. CDR1 is LGHNA and CDR2 is YNFKEQ in the germline V gene. The V and J ends lost 1 base and 4 bases, in that order; junction bases with no gene match: 11. The CDR3 is made up of 17 amino acids. The CDR3 protein is CASSQGGRTGSLETQYF. In DNA form, the CDR3 reads TGTGCCAGCAGCCAAGGGGGCAGGACAGGGTCCTTAGAGACCCAGTACTTC.

This clone occurred a few times. The chain uses TRBV15 and TRBJ2-1; D is unclear. V was shortened by 1 base and J by 7 bases, with 11 bases between the two germline ends. This CDR3 comprises 14 residues. CDR1 and CDR2 from the germline V gene are LNHNV and YYDKDF (reference sequence). DNA of the CDR3: TGTGCCACCAGCAGAGCCCTCGTTGAGAATGAGCAGTTCTTC. It encodes CATSRALVENEQFF.

V and J are TRBV6-5 and TRBJ1-6, with TRBD1 identical over 8 bases. Germline lookup yields CDR1 MNHEY and CDR2 SVGAGI. This CDR3 is 15 amino acids long. V gave up 5 bases and J gave up 7 bases; unmatched junction bases: 7. This CDR3 is CASSVTGVLNSPLHF. CDR3 sequence (DNA): TGTGCCAGCAGTGTGACAGGGGTTCTGAATTCACCCCTCCACTTT.

J is TRBJ1-1 and V is TRBV7-9; 9 bases are shared with TRBD1. This CDR3 spans 14 amino acids. The germline gives CDR1 SEHNR, CDR2 FQNEAQ (reference sequence). After removal of 5 bases from V and 9 bases from J, the junction contained 10 bases not matched to a gene. The CDR3 reads CASSPGTGITKAFF. The CDR3 DNA sequence: TGTGCCAGCAGCCCCGGGACAGGGATTACTAAAGCTTTCTTT.

This clone appeared once. The V and J genes are TRBV7-2 and TRBJ1-6, with 9 bases fitting TRBD1. Germline CDR1 and CDR2: SGHTA and FQGNSA. With V trimmed by 4 bases and J by 7 bases, 5 bases remained unmatched. This CDR3 spans 15 amino acids. CDR3 sequence: CASSSGTGHNSPLHF. Here the CDR3 DNA reads TGTGCCAGCAGCTCCGGGACAGGGCACAATTCACCCCTCCACTTT.

Here the CDR3 reads CASRWAGMNGITGELFF. Written as DNA, the CDR3 is TGTGCCAGCAGGTGGGCCGGAATGAACGGGATCACCGGGGAGCTGTTTTTT. The chain uses TRBV7-9 and TRBJ2-2; maybe TRBD2 (5 bases). The V and J ends lost 6 bases and 4 bases respectively, with 21 bases between them. The CDR3 has 17 residues. Germline V lookup: CDR1 SEHNR, CDR2 FQNEAQ (reference sequence).

The V gene is TRBV6-5, the J gene TRBJ1-5; weak D call: TRBD1 (6 bases). The CDR3 covers 15 residues. V gave up 6 bases and J gave up 2 bases, with 14 bases separating them. CDR1 MNHEY and CDR2 SVGAGI come from the germline V gene. The CDR3 is CASRPTGLGNQPQHF. The CDR3 nucleotides are TGTGCCAGCAGGCCTACAGGGCTGGGCAATCAGCCCCAGCATTTT.

This clone has a single count. Because it lacks the conserved phenylalanine or tryptophan at the end, this CDR3 is likely a read error. This chain joins TRBV19 and TRBJ1-2; D perhaps matches TRBD1 (5 bases). This CDR3 has 17 amino acids. Trimming removed 7 bases at V and 4 bases at J, with 25 bases between. Germline V gives CDR1 LNHDA, CDR2 SQIVND (reference sequence). The DNA for the CDR3 is TGTGCCAGTATCCCCAGCCCCCTCACAAAAAGGGGCTATGGCTACACCCTC. It yields the protein CASIPSPLTKRGYGYTL.

The rearrangement joins TRBV5-4 to TRBJ2-7; D is perhaps TRBD1 (5 bases). This CDR3 contains 12 residues. In germline, CDR1 is SGHNT, CDR2 YYREEE (reference sequence). Deletions cut 3 bases from V and 8 bases from J, with 12 bases between. The CDR3: CASSSSGAQQYF. The CDR3 DNA reads as TGTGCCAGCAGCTCCTCTGGGGCTCAGCAGTACTTC.

The chain links TRBV29-1 to TRBJ2-1, with 7 bases matching TRBD2. The trim removed 3 bases at V and 9 bases at J, leaving 5 bases unmatched. Looked up from germline, CDR1 is SQVTM and CDR2 is ANQGSEA. The CDR3 totals 12 residues. In DNA form, the CDR3 reads TGCAGCGTTGAGGGCGGCGGGGGTGAGCAGTTCTTC. Translation: CSVEGGGGEQFF.

V usage is TRBV7-9 and J usage is TRBJ1-6, with 8 bases aligning to TRBD1. The junction had 6 bases not matched to a gene; V was cut back by 4 bases and J by 10 bases. The CDR3 totals 14 residues. Germline V gene lookup returns CDR1 SEHNR and CDR2 FQNEAQ (reference sequence). The CDR3 is CASSSTGGRSPLHF. CDR3 nucleotides: TGTGCCAGCAGCTCCACAGGGGGGAGGTCACCCCTCCACTTT.

V and J are TRBV9 and TRBJ2-2; D possibly corresponds to TRBD1 (5 bases). The ends were cut back, 2 bases at V and 3 bases at J, with 8 bases in the middle. The CDR3 extends over 14 amino acids. CDR1 and CDR2 from the germline V gene are SGDLS and YYNGEE. The CDR3 nucleotides are TGTGCCAGCAGCGTTACAGGTGACACCGGGGAGCTGTTTTTT. This codes for CASSVTGDTGELFF.

The rearrangement uses TRBV2 and TRBJ2-1, with D possibly matching TRBD2 (6 bases). The V end lost 3 bases, the J end lost 1 base, and 10 bases lay between the germline ends. The CDR3 sequence is 15 residues long. Germline CDR1 SNHLY, CDR2 FYNNEI. The CDR3 here is CASSEATSSYNEQFF. The CDR3 bases are TGTGCCAGCAGTGAGGCGACTAGTTCCTACAATGAGCAGTTCTTC.

CDR3 nucleotide sequence: TGTGCCAGCAGTTACTCGACAGTTAGCTCTGGAAACACCATATATTTT. Its translation: CASSYSTVSSGNTIYF. V and J are TRBV6-5 and TRBJ1-3; D possibly corresponds to TRBD1 (5 bases). Germline CDR1 reads MNHEY; CDR2 reads SVGAGI. The CDR3 covers 16 residues. Trimming shortened V by 0 bases and J by 0 bases, and 9 bases separated the two germline ends.

CDR3 sequence (DNA): TGTGCCACCAGCAGAGACACAGCCTACGAGCAGTACTTC. Encoded protein: CATSRDTAYEQYF. This sequence joins TRBV15 and TRBJ2-7; D is unresolved. Germline V CDR1 and CDR2: LNHNV, YYDKDF (reference sequence). Trimming stripped 0 bases from V and 2 bases from J, with 5 bases between. This CDR3 region has 13 residues.

This clone has only a few counts. The V call is TRBV5-1, the J call TRBJ2-7, with D possibly matching TRBD1 (5 bases). The CDR3 has 13 residues. Germline CDR1 is SGHRS and CDR2 is YFSETQ. V was shortened by 1 base and J by 3 bases, with 8 bases between the two germline ends. CDR3 residues: CASSLSGHYEQYF. DNA of the CDR3: TGCGCCAGCAGCTTGTCAGGGCACTACGAGCAGTACTTC.

This clone was picked up a small number of times. The genes are TRBV5-6 and TRBJ2-7; possibly TRBD2 for D (5 bases). The CDR3 is 17 amino acids. The V gene's germline CDR1 is SGHDT and CDR2 YYEEEE. V dropped 4 bases and J dropped 3 bases, with 23 bases sitting between them. CDR3: CASSPFDTTVRGYEQYF. The CDR3 coding sequence is TGTGCCAGCAGCCCTTTCGACACCACCGTTCGGGGCTACGAGCAGTACTTC.

J is TRBJ2-5 and V is TRBV19; no firm D call. With 4 bases removed from V and 0 bases from J, the gap between germline ends came to 15 bases. In germline, CDR1 is LNHDA, CDR2 SQIVND (reference sequence). This CDR3 has 16 amino acids. Here the CDR3 reads CASSKASGWYQETQYF. As DNA, the CDR3 is TGTGCCAGTAGTAAGGCATCCGGGTGGTACCAAGAGACCCAGTACTTC. Complete variable domain (other parts from reference TRBV19 and TRBJ2-5): DGGITQSPKYLFRKEGQNVTLSCEQNLNHDAMYWYRQDPGQGLRLIYYSQIVNDFQKGDIAEGYSVSREKKESFPLTVTSAQKNPTAFYLCASSKASGWYQETQYFGPGTRLLVL.